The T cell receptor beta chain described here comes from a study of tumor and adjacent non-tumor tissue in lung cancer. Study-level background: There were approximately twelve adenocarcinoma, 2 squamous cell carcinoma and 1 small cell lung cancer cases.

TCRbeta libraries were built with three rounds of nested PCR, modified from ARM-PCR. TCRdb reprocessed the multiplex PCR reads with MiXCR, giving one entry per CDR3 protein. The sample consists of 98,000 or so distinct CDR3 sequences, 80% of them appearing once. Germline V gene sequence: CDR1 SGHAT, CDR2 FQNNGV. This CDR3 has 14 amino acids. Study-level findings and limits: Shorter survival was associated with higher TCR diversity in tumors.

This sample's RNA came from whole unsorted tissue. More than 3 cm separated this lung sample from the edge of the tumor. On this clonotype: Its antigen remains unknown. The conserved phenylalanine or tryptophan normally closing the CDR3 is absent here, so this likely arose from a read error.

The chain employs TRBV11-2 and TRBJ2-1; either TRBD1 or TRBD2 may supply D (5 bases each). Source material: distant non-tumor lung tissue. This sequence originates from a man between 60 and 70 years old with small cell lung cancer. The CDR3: CSSQKRQGDKEQFL. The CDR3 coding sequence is TGCTCCAGCCAGAAGCGGCAGGGTGACAAGGAGCAGTTCTTG.